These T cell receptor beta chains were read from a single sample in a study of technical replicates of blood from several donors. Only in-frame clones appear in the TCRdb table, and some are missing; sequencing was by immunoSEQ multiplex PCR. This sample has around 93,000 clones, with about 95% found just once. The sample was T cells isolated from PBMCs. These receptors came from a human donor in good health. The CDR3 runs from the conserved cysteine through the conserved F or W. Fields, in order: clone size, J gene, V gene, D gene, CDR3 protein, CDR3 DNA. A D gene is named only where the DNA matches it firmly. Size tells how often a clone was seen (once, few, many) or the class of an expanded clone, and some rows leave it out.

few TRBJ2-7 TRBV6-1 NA CASSEAWTDSYEQYF TGTGCCAGCAGTGAAGCTTGGACTGACTCCTACGAGCAGTACTTC
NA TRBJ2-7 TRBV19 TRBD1 CASSMRQGRSYEQYF TGTGCCAGTAGTATGAGACAGGGGCGATCCTACGAGCAGTACTTC
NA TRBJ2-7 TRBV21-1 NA CASSRDQGKYEQYF TGTGCCAGCAGCAGGGATCAGGGGAAGTACGAGCAGTACTTC
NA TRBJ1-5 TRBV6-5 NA CASREEGGGNQPQHF TGTGCCAGCAGGGAGGAGGGAGGGGGCAATCAGCCCCAGCATTTT
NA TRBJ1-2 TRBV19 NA CASSKPIQGYGYTF TGTGCCAGTAGTAAACCGATACAGGGCTATGGCTACACCTTC
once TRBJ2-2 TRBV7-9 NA CASSFAGITGELFF TGTGCCAGCAGCTTTGCAGGGATTACCGGGGAGCTGTTTTTT
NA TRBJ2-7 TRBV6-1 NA CASSEQGNYEQYF TGTGCCAGCAGTGAACAGGGAAACTACGAGCAGTACTTC
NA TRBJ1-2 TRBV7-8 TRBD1 CASSGGTDYGYTF TGTGCCAGCAGCGGCGGGACAGACTATGGCTACACCTTC
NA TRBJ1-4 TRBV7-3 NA CASSLTRATNEKLFF TGTGCCAGCAGCTTAACCCGTGCAACTAATGAAAAACTGTTTTTT
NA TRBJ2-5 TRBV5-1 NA CASSLSHGETQYF TGCGCCAGCAGCTTGTCTCACGGGGAGACCCAGTACTTC
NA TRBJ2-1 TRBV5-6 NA CASSLYGAYNEQFF TGTGCCAGCAGCTTGTACGGGGCCTACAATGAGCAGTTCTTC
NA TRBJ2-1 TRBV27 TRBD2 CASSVGTSGINEQFF TGTGCCAGCAGTGTCGGGACTAGCGGGATCAATGAGCAGTTCTTC
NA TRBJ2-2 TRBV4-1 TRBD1 CASSHRDRGGTGELFF TGCGCCAGCAGTCACCGGGACAGGGGAGGTACCGGGGAGCTGTTTTTT
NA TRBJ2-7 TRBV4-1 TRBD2 CASSQEGVPSGRYEQYF TGCGCCAGCAGCCAAGAAGGGGTTCCTAGCGGGAGGTACGAGCAGTACTTC
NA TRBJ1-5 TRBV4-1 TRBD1 CASSQAGQGGQPQHF TGCGCCAGCAGCCAAGCGGGACAGGGAGGTCAGCCCCAGCATTTT
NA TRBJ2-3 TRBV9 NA CASSVRVEGGKYRDTQYF TGTGCCAGCAGCGTACGAGTTGAAGGCGGAAAATATCGGGATACGCAGTATTTT
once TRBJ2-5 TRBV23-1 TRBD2 CASSGLAPPETQYF TGCGCCAGCTCGGGACTAGCCCCACCGGAGACCCAGTACTTC
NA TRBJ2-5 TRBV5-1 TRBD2 CASSLKLAEETQYF TGCGCCAGCAGCTTAAAACTAGCGGAAGAGACCCAGTACTTC
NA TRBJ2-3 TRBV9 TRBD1 CASSVEGTGNTDTQYF TGTGCCAGCAGCGTAGAGGGGACAGGGAATACAGATACGCAGTATTTT
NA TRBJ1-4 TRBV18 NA CASSPSDPGVGEKLFF TGTGCCAGCTCACCGTCCGACCCGGGGGTAGGCGAAAAACTGTTTTTT
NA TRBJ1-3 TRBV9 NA CASSADGTPSGNTIYF TGTGCCAGCAGCGCAGACGGGACACCCTCTGGAAACACCATATATTTT
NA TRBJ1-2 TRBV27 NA CASSFRVGGGYTF TGTGCCAGCAGTTTCCGGGTGGGGGGTGGCTACACCTTC
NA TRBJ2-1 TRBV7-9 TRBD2 CASSPSGTRVPGPEQFF TGTGCCAGCAGCCCGTCGGGGACTAGGGTCCCGGGGCCTGAGCAGTTCTTC
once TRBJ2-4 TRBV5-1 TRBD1 CASSKDRVNGKNIQYF TGCGCCAGCAGCAAAGACAGGGTGAATGGCAAAAACATTCAGTACTTC
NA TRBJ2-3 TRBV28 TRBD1 CASSLLGQGPKTDTQYF TGTGCCAGCAGTTTACTCGGACAGGGGCCTAAAACAGATACGCAGTATTTT
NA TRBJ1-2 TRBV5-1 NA CASSPGGANYGYTF TGCGCCAGCAGCCCGGGGGGCGCTAACTATGGCTACACCTTC
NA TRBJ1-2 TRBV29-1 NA CSVITGSKGYTF TGCAGCGTAATAACAGGGAGCAAAGGCTACACCTTC
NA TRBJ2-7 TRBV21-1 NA CASRTFNGTSGRSSYEQYF TGTGCCAGCAGGACTTTTAACGGGACTAGCGGGAGGTCGAGCTACGAGCAGTACTTC
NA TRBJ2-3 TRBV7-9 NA CAMSGRRADTQYF TGTGCCATGTCCGGGAGAAGGGCAGATACGCAGTATTTT
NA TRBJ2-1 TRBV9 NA CASSGSIQGPDYNEQFF TGTGCCAGCAGCGGCAGCATTCAGGGGCCTGACTACAATGAGCAGTTCTTC
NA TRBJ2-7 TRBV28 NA CASSFGATPYEQYF TGTGCCAGCAGTTTTGGGGCCACCCCCTACGAGCAGTACTTC
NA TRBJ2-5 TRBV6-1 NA CASSEEWRGPGAQYF TGTGCCAGCAGTGAAGAATGGCGGGGGCCTGGGGCCCAGTACTTC
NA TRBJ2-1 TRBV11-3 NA CASSLAATGEQFF TGTGCCAGCAGCTTAGCGGCTACAGGTGAGCAGTTCTTC